This TCR beta chain emerged from a study of vaccination effects on CD4 cells after COVID-19. Study summary: Roughly 2.1 million PBMC were seeded per well and grown in the presence of around 10 IU/ml IL-2 and around 10 ug/ml peptides. General study results and limits: Both infection-induced and vaccine-induced clones contracted markedly at late post-vaccination timepoints.

Following culture for under 12 days, CD4+ T cells were isolated. Days 3 and 7 saw half the medium replaced with IL-2 medium. Comment on this clone: Its specificity is unknown.

V was trimmed by 4 bases and J by 2 bases, leaving 11 bases between them. There are 13 residues in the CDR3. The germline CDR1 and CDR2 sequences are SQVTM and ANQGSEA. Sequencing was performed with immunoSEQ multiplex PCR; in TCRdb, only in-frame clones are kept and a portion is missing. The sample comprises more than 50,000 clones, 65% to 80% of which are singletons, and 2.5% to 3.5% rests with the top ten. Sample: CD4+ T cells from PBMCs cultured without peptide, taken before COVID-19 vaccination. The receptor comes from a human donor who received a COVID-19 vaccine. The chain employs TRBV29-1 and TRBJ1-2; D uncertain. This chain's CDR3 is CSVGLGSNYGYTF. The CDR3 DNA reads as TGCAGCGTTGGTTTGGGCAGCAACTATGGCTACACCTTC.